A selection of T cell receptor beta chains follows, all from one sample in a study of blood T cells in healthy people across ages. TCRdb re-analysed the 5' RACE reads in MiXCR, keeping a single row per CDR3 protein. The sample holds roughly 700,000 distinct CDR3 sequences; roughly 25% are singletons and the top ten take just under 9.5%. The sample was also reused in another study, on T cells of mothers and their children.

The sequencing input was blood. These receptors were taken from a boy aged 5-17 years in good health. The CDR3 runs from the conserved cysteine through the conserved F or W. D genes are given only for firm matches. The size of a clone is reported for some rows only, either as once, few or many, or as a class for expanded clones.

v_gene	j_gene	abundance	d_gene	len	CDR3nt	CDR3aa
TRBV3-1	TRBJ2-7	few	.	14	TGTGCCAGCAGCCAGCTAGCGTTATCCTACGAGCAGTACTTC	CASSQLALSYEQYF
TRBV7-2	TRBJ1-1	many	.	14	TGTGCCAGCAGCTTAACCCGAGGAAACACTGAAGCTTTCTTT	CASSLTRGNTEAFF
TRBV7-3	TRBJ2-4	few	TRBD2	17	TGTGCCAGCAGTTTTCCACTAGCGGGAGGGGTTAAAAACATTCAGTACTTC	CASSFPLAGGVKNIQYF
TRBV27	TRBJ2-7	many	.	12	TGTGCCAGCAGTTTTATAGGAGACGAGCAGTACTTC	CASSFIGDEQYF
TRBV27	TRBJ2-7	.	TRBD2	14	TGTGCCAGCAGTTTAGCGGGAGGGGCCCACGAGCAGTACTTC	CASSLAGGAHEQYF
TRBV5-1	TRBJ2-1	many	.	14	TGCGCCAGCAGCTTTACGGGAGCTTACAATGAGCAGTTCTTC	CASSFTGAYNEQFF
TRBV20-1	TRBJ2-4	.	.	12	TGCAGTGCTCGTCAACTTATCGACATTCAGTACTTC	CSARQLIDIQYF
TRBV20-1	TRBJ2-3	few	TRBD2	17	TGCAGTGCTAGAGATTTATGGAGGCTAGCGGGCACAGATACGCAGTATTTT	CSARDLWRLAGTDTQYF
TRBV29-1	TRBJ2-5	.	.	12	TGCAGCGTGCTGACAGGAAAAGAGACCCAGTACTTC	CSVLTGKETQYF
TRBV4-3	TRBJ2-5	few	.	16	TGCGCCAGCAGCCAAGACCCGGGTCCAGCGAAGGAGACCCAGTACTTC	CASSQDPGPAKETQYF
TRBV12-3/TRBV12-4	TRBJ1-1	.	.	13	TGTGCCAGCAGCAGGGAGGTGGGCACTGAAGCTTTCTTT	CASSREVGTEAFF
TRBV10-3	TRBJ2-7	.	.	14	TGTGCCACCTCGAGAGAAACTAAAGGGGACGAGCAGTACTTC	CATSRETKGDEQYF
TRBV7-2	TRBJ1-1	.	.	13	TGTGCCAGCATGCGTGGGGGGGGCACTGAAGCTTTCTTT	CASMRGGGTEAFF
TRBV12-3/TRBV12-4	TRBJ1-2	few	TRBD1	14	TGTGCCAGCAGTTTCCGGGACAGGGGCTATGGCTACACCTTC	CASSFRDRGYGYTF
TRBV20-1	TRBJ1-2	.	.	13	TGCAGTGCTAGAGAGCCCCAGGGGTATGGCTACACCTTC	CSAREPQGYGYTF
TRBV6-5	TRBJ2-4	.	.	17	TGTGCCAGCAGTTACTTCATGGCGGGGGCCCAGAAAAACATTCAGTACTTC	CASSYFMAGAQKNIQYF
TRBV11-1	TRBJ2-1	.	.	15	TGTGCCAGCAGCTTAGGGCGGGTGAATAGGGATGAGCAGTTCTTC	CASSLGRVNRDEQFF
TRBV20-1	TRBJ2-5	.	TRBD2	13	TGCAGTGCTAGAGTTAGCGGGATTGAGACCCAGTACTTC	CSARVSGIETQYF
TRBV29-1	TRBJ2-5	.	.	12	TGCAGCGTCGAACTTACTAAAGAGACCCAGTACTTC	CSVELTKETQYF
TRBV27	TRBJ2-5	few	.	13	TGTGCCAGCAGTTTCGCGTATCGGGAGACCCAGTACTTC	CASSFAYRETQYF
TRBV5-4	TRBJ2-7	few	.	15	TGTGCCAGCAGCTCGGGTGGCGGATTCTCCTACGAGCAGTACTTC	CASSSGGGFSYEQYF
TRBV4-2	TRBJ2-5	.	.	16	TGTGCCAGCAGCCAAGAAGGGCCGCGCGTCCAAGAGACCCAGTACTTC	CASSQEGPRVQETQYF
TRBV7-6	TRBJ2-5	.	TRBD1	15	TGTGCCAGCAGCTCTACCGGGACAGTACAAGAGACCCAGTACTTC	CASSSTGTVQETQYF
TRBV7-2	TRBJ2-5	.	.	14	TGTGCCAGCAGCTTAGACGTTTTTGGAGAGACCCAGTACTTC	CASSLDVFGETQYF
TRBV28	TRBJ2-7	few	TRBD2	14	TGTGCCAGCAGTCCCCTAGCGGATACCTACGAGCAGTACTTC	CASSPLADTYEQYF
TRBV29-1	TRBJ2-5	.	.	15	TGCAGCGTTGAATTAGGTCTGGGGACTCTGGATGGGCAGTACTTC	CSVELGLGTLDGQYF
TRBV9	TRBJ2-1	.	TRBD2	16	TGTGCCAGCAGCGGCCCAACTAGCGGGATCTACAATGAGCAGTTCTTC	CASSGPTSGIYNEQFF
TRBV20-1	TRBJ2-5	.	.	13	TGTAGCCAAACTCGGGGGGCCGTAGAGACCCAGTACTTC	CSQTRGAVETQYF
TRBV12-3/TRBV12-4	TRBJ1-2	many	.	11	TGTGCCAGCAGTTTCGGCTATGGCTACACCTTC	CASSFGYGYTF
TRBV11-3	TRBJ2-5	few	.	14	TGTGCCAGCAGGAGGACACCACCGTGGGAGACCCAGTACTTC	CASRRTPPWETQYF
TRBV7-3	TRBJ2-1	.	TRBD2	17	TGTGCCAGCAGCTTAACGGTGAGGACTAGCGGGTACAATGAGCAGTTCTTC	CASSLTVRTSGYNEQFF
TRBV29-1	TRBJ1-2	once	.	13	TGCAGCGTCGGACTCACGACAGACTATGGCTACACCTTC	CSVGLTTDYGYTF
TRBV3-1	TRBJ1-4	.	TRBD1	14	TGTGCCAGCAGCCAGGGGACAGGGTGGTTTGAACTGTTTTTT	CASSQGTGWFELFF